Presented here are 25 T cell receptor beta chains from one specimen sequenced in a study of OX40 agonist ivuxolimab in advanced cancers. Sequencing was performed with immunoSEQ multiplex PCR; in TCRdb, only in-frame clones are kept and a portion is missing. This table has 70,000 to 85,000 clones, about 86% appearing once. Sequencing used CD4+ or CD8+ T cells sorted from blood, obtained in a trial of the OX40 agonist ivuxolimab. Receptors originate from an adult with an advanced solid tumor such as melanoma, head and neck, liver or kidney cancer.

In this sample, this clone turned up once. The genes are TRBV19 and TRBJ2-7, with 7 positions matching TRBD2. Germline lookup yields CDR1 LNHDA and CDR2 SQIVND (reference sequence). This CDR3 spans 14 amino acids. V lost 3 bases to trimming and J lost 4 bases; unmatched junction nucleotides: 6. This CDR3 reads CASSMREGPYEQYF. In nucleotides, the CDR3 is TGTGCCAGTAGTATGAGGGAGGGCCCTTACGAGCAGTACTTC.

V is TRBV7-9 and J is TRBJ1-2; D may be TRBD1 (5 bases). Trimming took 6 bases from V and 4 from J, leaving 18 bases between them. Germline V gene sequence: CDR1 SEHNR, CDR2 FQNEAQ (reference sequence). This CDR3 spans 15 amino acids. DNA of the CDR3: TGTGCCAGCAGGCGTCCTCAGGGATCGGGCTATGGCTACACCTTC. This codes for CASRRPQGSGYGYTF. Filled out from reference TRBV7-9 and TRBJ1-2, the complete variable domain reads DTGVSQNPRHKITKRGQNVTFRCDPISEHNRLYWYRQTLGQGPEFLTYFQNEAQLEKSRLLSDRFSAERPKGSFSTLEIQRTEQGDSAMYLCASRRPQGSGYGYTFGSGTRLTVV.

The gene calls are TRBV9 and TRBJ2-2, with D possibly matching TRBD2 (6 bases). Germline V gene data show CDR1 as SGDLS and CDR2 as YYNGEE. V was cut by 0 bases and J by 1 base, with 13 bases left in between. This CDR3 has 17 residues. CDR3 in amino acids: CASSVAMAGLNTGELFF. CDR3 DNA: TGTGCCAGCAGCGTAGCTATGGCGGGATTGAACACCGGGGAGCTGTTTTTT.

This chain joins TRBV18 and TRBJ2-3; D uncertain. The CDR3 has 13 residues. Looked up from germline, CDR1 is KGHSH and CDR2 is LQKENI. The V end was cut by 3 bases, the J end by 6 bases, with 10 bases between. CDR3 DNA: TGTGCCAGCTCACCGGAGACTGGGGATACGCAGTATTTT. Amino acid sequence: CASSPETGDTQYF.

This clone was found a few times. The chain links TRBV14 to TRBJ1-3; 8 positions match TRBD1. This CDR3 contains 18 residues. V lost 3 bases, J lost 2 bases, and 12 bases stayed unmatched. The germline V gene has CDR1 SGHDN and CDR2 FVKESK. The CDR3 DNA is TGTGCCAGCAGCCACCCTTGGACAGGGCTCCCAACTGGAAACACCATATATTTT. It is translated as CASSHPWTGLPTGNTIYF.

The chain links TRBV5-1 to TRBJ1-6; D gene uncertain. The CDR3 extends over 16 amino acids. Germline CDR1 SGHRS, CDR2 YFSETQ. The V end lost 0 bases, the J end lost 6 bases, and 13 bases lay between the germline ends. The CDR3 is CASSLETRGTNSPLHF. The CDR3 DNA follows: TGCGCCAGCAGCTTGGAGACTCGGGGAACTAATTCACCCCTCCACTTT.

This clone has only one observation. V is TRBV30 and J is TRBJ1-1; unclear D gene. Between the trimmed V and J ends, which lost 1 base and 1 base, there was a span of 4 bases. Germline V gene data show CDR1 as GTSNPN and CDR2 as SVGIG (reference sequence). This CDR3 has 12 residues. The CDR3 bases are TGTGCCTGGAGTGCCGGGAACACTGAAGCTTTCTTT. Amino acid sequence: CAWSAGNTEAFF.

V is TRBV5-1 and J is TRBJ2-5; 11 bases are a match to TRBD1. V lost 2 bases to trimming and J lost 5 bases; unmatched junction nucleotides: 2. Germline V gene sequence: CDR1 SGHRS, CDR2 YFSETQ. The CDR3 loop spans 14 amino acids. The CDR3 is CASSFGQGAETQYF. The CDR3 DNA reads TGCGCCAGCAGCTTCGGACAGGGGGCGGAGACCCAGTACTTC. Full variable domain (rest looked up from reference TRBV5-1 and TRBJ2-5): KAGVTQTPRYLIKTRGQQVTLSCSPISGHRSVSWYQQTPGQGLQFLFEYFSETQRNKGNFPGRFSGRQFSNSRSEMNVSTLELGDSALYLCASSFGQGAETQYFGPGTRLLVL.

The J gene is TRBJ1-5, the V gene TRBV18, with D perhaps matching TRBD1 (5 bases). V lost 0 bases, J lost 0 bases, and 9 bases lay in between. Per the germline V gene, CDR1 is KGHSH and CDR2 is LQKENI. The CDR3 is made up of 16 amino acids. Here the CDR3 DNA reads TGTGCCAGCTCACCACCGGGGCGTTATAGCAATCAGCCCCAGCATTTT. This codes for CASSPPGRYSNQPQHF. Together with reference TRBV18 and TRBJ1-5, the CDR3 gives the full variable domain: NAGVMQNPRHLVRRRGQEARLRCSPMKGHSHVYWYRQLPEEGLKFMVYLQKENIIDESGMPKERFSAEFPKEGPSILRIQQVVRGDSAAYFCASSPPGRYSNQPQHFGDGTRLSIL.

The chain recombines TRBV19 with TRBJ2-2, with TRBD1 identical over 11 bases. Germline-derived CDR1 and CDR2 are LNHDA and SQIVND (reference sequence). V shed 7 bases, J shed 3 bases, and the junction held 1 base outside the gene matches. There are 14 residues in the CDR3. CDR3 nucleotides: TGTGCCAGTAAGGGACAGGGGGACACCGGGGAGCTGTTTTTT. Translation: CASKGQGDTGELFF.

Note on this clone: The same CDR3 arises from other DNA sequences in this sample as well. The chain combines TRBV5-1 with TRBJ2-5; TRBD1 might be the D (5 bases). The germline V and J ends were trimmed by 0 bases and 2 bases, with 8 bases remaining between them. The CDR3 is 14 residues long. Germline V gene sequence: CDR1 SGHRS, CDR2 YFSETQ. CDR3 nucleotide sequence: TGCGCCAGCAGCTTGGGACAGAAGCAAGAGACCCAGTACTTC. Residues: CASSLGQKQETQYF.

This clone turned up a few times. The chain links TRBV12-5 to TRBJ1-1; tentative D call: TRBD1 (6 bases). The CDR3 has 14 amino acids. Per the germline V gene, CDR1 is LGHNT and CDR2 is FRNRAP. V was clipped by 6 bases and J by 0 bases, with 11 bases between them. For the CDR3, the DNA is TGTGCTAGTGGCCCGGGACACATGAACACTGAAGCTTTCTTT. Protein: CASGPGHMNTEAFF. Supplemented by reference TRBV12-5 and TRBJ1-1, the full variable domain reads DARVTQTPRHKVTEMGQEVTMRCQPILGHNTVFWYRQTMMQGLELLAYFRNRAPLDDSGMPKDRFSAEMPDATLATLKIQPSEPRDSAVYFCASGPGHMNTEAFFGQGTRLTVV.

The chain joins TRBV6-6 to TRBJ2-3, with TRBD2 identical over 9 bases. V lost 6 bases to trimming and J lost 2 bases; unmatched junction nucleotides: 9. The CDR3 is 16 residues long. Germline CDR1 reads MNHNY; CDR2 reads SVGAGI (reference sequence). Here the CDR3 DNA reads TGTGCCAGCAGGAACCCTAGCGGGGTGCTCACAGATACGCAGTATTTT. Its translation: CASRNPSGVLTDTQYF.

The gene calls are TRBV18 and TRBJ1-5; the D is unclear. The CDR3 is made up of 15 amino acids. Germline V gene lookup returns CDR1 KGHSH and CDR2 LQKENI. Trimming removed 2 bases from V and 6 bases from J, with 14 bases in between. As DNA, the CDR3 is TGTGCCAGCTCACCAGGTGGGCGGGCCCCTCAGCCCCAGCATTTT. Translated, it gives CASSPGGRAPQPQHF.

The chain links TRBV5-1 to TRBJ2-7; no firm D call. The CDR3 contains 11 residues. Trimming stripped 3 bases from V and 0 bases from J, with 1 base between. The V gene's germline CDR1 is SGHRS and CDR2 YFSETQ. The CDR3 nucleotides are TGCGCCAGCAGCTCCTCCTACGAGCAGTACTTC. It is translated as CASSSSYEQYF.

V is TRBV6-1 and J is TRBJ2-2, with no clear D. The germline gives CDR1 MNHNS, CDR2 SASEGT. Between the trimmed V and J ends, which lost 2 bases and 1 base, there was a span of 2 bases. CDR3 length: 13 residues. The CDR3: CASSELNTGELFF. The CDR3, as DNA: TGTGCCAGCAGTGAACTGAACACCGGGGAGCTGTTTTTT.

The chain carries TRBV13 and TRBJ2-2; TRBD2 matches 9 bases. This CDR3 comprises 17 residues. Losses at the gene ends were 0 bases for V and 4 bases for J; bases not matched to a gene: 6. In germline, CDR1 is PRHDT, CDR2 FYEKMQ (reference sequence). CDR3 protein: CASSLGGGRAGTGELFF. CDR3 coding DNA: TGTGCCAGCAGCTTAGGAGGCGGGAGGGCCGGCACCGGGGAGCTGTTTTTT.

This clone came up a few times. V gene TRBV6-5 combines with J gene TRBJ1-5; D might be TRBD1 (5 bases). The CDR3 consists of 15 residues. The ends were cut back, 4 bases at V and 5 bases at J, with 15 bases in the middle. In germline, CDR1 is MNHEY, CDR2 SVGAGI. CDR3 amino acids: CASSSQGRIDQPQHF. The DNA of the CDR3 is TGTGCCAGCAGTTCCCAGGGACGGATAGATCAGCCCCAGCATTTT.

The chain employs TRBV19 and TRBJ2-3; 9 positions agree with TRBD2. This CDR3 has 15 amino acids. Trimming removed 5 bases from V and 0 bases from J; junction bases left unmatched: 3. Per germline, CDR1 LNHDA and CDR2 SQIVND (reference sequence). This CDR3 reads CASSPGLASTDTQYF. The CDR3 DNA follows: TGTGCCAGTAGTCCGGGACTAGCTAGCACAGATACGCAGTATTTT.

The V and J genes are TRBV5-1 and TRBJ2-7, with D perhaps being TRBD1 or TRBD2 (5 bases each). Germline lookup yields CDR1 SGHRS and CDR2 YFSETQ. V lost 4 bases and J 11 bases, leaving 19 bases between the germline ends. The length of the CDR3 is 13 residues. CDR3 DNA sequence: TGCGCCAGCAGCGGGAGAGAGGGGAGTACGAAGTACTTC. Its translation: CASSGREGSTKYF.

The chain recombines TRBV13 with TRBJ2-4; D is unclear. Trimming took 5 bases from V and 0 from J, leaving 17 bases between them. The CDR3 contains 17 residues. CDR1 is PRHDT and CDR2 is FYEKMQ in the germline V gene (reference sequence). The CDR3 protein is CASSRRQASLAKNIQYF. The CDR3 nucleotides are TGTGCCAGCAGCCGACGCCAGGCATCTCTAGCCAAAAACATTCAGTACTTC.

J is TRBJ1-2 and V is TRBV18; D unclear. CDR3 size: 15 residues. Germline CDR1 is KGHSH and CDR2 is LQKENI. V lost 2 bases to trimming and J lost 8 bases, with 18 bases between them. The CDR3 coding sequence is TGTGCCAGCTCACCAGAGGGTCAGGACCGTAGCGGCTACACCTTC. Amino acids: CASSPEGQDRSGYTF.

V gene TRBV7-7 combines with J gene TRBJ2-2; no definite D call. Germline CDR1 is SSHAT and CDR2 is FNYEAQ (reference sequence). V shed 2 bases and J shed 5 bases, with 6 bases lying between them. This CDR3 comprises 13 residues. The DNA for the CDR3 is TGTGCCAGCAGCTTATTGTTTACCGGGGAGCTGTTTTTT. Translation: CASSLLFTGELFF.

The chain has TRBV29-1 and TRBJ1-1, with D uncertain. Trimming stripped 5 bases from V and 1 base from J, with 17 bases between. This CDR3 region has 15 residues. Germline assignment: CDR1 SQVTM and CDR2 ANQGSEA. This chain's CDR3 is CSVMGLGNPNTEAFF. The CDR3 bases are TGCAGCGTTATGGGTCTAGGAAACCCGAACACTGAAGCTTTCTTT.

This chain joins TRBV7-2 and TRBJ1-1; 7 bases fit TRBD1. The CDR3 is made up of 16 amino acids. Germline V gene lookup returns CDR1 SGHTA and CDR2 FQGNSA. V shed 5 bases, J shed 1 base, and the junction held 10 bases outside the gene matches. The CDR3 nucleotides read TGTGCCAGCAGCGAAAATGACCGGGACAGGAACACTGAAGCTTTCTTT. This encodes CASSENDRDRNTEAFF.